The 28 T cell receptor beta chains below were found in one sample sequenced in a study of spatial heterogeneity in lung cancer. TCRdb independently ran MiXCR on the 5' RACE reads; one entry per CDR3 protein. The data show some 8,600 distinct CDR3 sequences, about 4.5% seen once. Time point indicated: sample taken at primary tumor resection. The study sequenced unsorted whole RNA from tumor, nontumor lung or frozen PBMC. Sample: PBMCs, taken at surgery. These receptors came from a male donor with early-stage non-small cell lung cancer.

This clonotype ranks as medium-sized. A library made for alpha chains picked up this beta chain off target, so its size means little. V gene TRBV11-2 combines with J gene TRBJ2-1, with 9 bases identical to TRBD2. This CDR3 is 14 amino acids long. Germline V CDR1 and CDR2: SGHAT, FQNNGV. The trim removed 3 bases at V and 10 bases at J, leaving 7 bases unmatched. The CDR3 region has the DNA TGTGCCAGCAGCTTCAAGCGGGGGGCCACCGAGCAGTTCTTC. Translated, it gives CASSFKRGATEQFF.

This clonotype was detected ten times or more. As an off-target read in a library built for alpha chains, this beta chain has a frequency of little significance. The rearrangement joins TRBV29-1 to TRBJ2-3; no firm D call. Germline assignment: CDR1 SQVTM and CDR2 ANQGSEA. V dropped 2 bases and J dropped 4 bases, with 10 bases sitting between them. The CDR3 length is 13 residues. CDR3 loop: CSVERQAPDTQYF. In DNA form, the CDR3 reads TGCAGCGTTGAAAGGCAGGCACCAGATACGCAGTATTTT.

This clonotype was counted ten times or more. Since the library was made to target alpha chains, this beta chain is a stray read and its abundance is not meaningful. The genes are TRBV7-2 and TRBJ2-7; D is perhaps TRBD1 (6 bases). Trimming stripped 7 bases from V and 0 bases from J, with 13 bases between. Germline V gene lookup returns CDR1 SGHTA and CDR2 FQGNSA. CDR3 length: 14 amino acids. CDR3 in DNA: TGTGCCAGCAAAACGACAGGAAGCTCCTACGAGCAGTACTTC. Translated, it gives CASKTTGSSYEQYF.

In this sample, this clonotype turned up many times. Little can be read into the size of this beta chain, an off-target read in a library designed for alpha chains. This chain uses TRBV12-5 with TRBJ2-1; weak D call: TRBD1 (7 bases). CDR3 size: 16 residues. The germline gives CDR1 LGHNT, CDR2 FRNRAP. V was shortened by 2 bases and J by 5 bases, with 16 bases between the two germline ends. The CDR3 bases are TGTGCTAGTGGTTTGTCCAAGACAGGGAGGAACAATGAGCAGTTCTTC. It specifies CASGLSKTGRNNEQFF.

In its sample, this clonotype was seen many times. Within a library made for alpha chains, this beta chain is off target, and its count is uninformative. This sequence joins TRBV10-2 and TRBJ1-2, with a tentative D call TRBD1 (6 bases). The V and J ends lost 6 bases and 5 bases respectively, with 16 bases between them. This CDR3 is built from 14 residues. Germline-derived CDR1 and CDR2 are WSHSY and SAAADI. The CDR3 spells CASSWGAREYGYTF. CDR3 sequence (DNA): TGCGCCAGCAGCTGGGGGGCCCGTGAATATGGCTACACCTTC.

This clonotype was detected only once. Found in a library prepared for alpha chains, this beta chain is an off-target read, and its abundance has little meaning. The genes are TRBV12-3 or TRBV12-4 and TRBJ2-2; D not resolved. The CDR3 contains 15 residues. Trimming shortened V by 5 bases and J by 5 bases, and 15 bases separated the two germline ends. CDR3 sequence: CASSTAARQTGELFF. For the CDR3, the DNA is TGTGCCAGCAGTACTGCGGCTCGGCAAACCGGGGAGCTGTTTTTT.

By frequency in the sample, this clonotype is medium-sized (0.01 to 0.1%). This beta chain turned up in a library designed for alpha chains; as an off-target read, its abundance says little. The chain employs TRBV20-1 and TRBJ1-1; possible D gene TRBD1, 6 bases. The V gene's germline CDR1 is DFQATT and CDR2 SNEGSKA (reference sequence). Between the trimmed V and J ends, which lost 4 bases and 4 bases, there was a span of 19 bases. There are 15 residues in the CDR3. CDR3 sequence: CSANRGSRGSTEAFF. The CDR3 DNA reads TGCAGTGCTAATCGGGGGAGCAGGGGAAGCACTGAAGCTTTCTTT.

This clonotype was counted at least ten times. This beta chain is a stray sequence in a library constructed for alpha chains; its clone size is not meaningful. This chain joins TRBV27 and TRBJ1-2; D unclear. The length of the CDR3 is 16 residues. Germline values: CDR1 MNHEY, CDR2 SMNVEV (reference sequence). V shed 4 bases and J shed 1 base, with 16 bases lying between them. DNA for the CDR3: TGTGCCAGCAGTTATACCGGGAGGGCGGATAACTATGGCTACACCTTC. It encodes CASSYTGRADNYGYTF.

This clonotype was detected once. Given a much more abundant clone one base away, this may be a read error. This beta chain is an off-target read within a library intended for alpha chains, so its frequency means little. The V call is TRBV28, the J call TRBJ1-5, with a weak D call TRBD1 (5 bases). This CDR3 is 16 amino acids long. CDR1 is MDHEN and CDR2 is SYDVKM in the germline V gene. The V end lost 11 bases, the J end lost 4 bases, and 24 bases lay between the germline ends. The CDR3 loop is CAGTQLGQGLNQPQHF. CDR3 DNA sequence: TGTGCCGGCACTCAACTGGGTCAGGGACTAAATCAGCCCCAGCATTTT. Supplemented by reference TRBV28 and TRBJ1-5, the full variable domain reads DVKVTQSSRYLVKRTGEKVFLECVQDMDHENMFWYRQDPGLGLRLIYFSYDVKMKEKGDIPEGYSVSREKKERFSLILESASTNQTSMYLCAGTQLGQGLNQPQHFGDGTRLSIL.

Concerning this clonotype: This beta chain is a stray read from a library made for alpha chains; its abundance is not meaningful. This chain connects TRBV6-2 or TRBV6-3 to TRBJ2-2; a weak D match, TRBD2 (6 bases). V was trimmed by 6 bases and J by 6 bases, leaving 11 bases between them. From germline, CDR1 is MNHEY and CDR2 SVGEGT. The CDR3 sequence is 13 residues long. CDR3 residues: CASSPRLAGELFF. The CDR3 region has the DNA TGTGCCAGCAGCCCCCGACTAGCCGGGGAGCTGTTTTTT.

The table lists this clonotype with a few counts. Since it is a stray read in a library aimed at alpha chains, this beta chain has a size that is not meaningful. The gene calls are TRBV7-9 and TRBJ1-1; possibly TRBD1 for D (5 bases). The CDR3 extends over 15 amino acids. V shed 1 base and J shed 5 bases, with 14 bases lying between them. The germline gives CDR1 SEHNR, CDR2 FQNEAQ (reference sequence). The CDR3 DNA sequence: TGTGCCAGCAGCTTAGTTCTGGCGGGGCCAACTGAAGCTTTCTTT. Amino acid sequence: CASSLVLAGPTEAFF.

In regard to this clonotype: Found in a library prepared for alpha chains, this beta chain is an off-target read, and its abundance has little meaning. The CDR3 reads CASSREVTSGGAYFYEQYF. As DNA, the CDR3 is TGCGCCAGCAGCCGCGAGGTGACTAGCGGGGGGGCCTATTTCTACGAGCAGTACTTC. This chain links TRBV4-1 with TRBJ2-7; the match to TRBD2 covers 14 bases. Germline CDR1 reads MGHRA; CDR2 reads YSYEKL. V shed 4 bases, J shed 3 bases, and the junction held 14 bases outside the gene matches. There are 19 residues in the CDR3.

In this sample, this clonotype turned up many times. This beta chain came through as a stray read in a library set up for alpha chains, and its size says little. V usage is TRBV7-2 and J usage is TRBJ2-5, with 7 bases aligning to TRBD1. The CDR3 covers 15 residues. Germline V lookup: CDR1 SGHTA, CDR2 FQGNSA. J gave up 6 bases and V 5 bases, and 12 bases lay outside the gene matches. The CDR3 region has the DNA TGTGCCAGCAGCCCGTCGATTACAGGGGTACAGACCCAGTACTTC. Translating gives CASSPSITGVQTQYF.

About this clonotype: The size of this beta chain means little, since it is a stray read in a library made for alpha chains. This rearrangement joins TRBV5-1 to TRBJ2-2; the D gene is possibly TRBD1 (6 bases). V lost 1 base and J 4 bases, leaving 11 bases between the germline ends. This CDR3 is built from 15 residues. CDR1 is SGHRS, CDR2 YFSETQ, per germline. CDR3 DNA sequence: TGCGCCAGCAGCTTGACAGGGAAGGGCACCGGGGAGCTGTTTTTT. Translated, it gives CASSLTGKGTGELFF.

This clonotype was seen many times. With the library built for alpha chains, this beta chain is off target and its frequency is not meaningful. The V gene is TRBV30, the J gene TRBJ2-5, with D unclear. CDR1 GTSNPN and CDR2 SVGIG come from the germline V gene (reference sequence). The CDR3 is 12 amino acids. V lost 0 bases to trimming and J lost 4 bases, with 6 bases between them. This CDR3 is CAWSVLGETQYF. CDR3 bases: TGTGCCTGGAGTGTCCTCGGAGAGACCCAGTACTTC.

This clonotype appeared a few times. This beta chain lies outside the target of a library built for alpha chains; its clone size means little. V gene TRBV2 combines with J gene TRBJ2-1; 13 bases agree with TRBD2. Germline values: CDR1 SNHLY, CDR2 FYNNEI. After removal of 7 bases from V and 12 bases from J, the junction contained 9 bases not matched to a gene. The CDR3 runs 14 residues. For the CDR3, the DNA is TGTGCCAGCACCGGGACTAGCGGGGCTCTGGGGCAGTTCTTC. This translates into CASTGTSGALGQFF.

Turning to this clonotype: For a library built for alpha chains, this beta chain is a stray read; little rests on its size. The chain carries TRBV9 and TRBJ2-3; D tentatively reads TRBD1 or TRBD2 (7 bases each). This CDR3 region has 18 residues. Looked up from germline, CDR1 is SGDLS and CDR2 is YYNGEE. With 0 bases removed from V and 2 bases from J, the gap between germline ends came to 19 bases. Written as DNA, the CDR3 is TGTGCCAGCAGCGTAGTGCCAGGGGGAGGGACGCCCACAGATACGCAGTATTTT. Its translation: CASSVVPGGGTPTDTQYF.

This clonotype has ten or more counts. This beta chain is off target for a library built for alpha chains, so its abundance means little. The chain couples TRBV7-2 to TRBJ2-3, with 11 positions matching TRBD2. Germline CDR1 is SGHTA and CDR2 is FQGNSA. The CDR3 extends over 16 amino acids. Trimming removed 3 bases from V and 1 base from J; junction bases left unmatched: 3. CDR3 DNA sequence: TGTGCCAGCAGCTTTAGCGGGGGGGCGGGCACAGATACGCAGTATTTT. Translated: CASSFSGGAGTDTQYF.

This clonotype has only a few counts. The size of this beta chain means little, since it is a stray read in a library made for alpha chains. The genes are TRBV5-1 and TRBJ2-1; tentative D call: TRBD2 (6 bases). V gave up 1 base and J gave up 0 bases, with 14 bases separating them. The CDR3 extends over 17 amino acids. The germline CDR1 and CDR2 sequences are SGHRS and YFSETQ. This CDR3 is CASSLLGGRGSYNEQFF. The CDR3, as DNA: TGCGCCAGCAGCTTGCTCGGGGGAAGGGGCTCCTACAATGAGCAGTTCTTC.

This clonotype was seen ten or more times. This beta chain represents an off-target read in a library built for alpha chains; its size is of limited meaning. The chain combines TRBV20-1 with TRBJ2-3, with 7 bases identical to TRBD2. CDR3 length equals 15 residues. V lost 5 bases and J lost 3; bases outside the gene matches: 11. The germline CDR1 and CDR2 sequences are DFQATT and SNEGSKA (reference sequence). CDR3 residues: CSAFDSSGRTDTQYF. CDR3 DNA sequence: TGCAGTGCTTTTGACTCTAGCGGTAGGACAGATACGCAGTATTTT.

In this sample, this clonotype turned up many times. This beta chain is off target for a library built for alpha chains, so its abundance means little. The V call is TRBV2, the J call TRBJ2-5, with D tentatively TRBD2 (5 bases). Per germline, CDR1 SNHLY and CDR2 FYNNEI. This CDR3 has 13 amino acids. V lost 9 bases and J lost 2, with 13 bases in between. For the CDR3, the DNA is TGTGCCAGGACTGGCGGGTCTCAAGAGACCCAGTACTTC. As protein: CARTGGSQETQYF.

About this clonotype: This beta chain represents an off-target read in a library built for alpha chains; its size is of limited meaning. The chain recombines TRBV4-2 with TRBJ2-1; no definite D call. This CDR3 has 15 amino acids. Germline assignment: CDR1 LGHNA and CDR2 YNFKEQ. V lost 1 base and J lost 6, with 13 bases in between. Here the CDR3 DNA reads TGTGCCAGCAGCCAAGGCGGTCCGAAGTTCAATGAGCAGTTCTTC. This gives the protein CASSQGGPKFNEQFF.

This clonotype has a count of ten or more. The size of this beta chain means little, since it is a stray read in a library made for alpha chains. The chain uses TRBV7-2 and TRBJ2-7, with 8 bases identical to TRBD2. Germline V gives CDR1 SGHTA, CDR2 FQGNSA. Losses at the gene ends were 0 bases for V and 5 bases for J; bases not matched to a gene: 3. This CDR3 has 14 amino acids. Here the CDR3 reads CASSLARGADEQYF. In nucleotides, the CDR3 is TGTGCCAGCAGCTTAGCGCGGGGGGCCGACGAGCAGTACTTC.

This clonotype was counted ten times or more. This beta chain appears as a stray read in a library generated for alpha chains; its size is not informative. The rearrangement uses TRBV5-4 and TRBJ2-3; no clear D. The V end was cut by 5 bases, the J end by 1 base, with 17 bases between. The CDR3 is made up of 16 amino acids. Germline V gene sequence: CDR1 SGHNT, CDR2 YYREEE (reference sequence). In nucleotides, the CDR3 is TGTGCCAGCAGTCCTCAGAGTTTGTTGGGCACAGATACGCAGTATTTT. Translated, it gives CASSPQSLLGTDTQYF.

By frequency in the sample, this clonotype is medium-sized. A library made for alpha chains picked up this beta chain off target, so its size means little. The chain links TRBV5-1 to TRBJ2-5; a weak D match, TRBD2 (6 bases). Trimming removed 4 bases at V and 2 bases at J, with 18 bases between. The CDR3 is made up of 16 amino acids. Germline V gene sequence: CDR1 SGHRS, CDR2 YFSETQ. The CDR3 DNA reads TGCGCCAGCAGCGAGGGGACTGGGATTTTACAAGAGACCCAGTACTTC. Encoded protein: CASSEGTGILQETQYF.

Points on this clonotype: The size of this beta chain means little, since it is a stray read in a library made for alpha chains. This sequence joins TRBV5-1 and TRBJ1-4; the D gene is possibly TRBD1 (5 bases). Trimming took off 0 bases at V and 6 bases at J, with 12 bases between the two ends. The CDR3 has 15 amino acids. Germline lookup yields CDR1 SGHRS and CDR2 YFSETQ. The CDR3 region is CASSLDGRDYEKLFF. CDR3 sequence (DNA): TGCGCCAGCAGCTTGGATGGCAGGGATTATGAAAAACTGTTTTTT.

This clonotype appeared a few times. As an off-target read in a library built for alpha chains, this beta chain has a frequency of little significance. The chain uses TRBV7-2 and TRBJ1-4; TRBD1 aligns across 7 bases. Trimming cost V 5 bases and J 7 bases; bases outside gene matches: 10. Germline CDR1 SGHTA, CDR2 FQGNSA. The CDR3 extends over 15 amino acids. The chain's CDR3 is CASSRTGTEGEKLFF. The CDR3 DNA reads TGTGCCAGCAGCAGGACCGGGACAGAGGGTGAAAAACTGTTTTTT.

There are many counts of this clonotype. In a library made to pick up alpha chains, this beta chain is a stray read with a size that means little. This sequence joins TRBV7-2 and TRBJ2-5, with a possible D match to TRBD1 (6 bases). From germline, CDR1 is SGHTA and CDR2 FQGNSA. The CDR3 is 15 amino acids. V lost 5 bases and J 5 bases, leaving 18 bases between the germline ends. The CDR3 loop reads CASSPDSGTKETQYF. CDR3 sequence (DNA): TGTGCCAGCAGCCCAGATTCCGGGACAAAGGAGACCCAGTACTTC. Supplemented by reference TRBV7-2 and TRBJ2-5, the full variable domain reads GAGVSQSPSNKVTEKGKDVELRCDPISGHTALYWYRQSLGQGLEFLIYFQGNSAPDKSGLPSDRFSAERTGGSVSTLTIQRTQQEDSAVYLCASSPDSGTKETQYFGPGTRLLVL.